A selection of T cell receptor beta chains follows, all from one sample in a study of graft-versus-host responses after intestinal transplantation. Which antigens these TCRs recognize remains unknown. The table came from immunoSEQ multiplex PCR; TCRdb's copy has only in-frame clones and leaves some out. The sample contains approximately 90,000 clones, 92% of which appear only once. This material consisted of unstimulated CD8+ T cells sorted from spleen or lymph node cells, taken before transplant. The receptors were gathered from a human donor who was the organ donor for an intestinal transplant. Each CDR3 is given with its conserved first and last residue. The order of the fields is D gene, clone size, J gene, CDR3 length, V gene, CDR3 protein, CDR3 DNA. D genes are given only for firm matches. Size tells how often a clone was seen (once, few, many) or the class of an expanded clone, and some rows leave it out.

d_gene: TRBD1
abundance: .
j_gene: TRBJ2-7
len: 16
v_gene: TRBV7-6
CDR3aa: CASSLGPGQGALEQYF
CDR3nt: TGTGCCAGCAGCTTAGGTCCGGGACAGGGGGCTCTCGAGCAGTACTTC

d_gene: .
abundance: .
j_gene: TRBJ1-1
len: 14
v_gene: TRBV5-5
CDR3aa: CASSWVGGNTEAFF
CDR3nt: TGTGCCAGCAGCTGGGTGGGGGGGAACACTGAAGCTTTCTTT

d_gene: .
abundance: .
j_gene: TRBJ1-4
len: 16
v_gene: TRBV11-2
CDR3aa: CASSSPDSTGNEKLFF
CDR3nt: TGTGCCAGCAGCTCCCCCGACAGTACGGGTAATGAAAAACTGTTTTTT

d_gene: .
abundance: .
j_gene: TRBJ1-2
len: 13
v_gene: TRBV19
CDR3aa: CASSRQAYYGYTF
CDR3nt: TGTGCCAGTAGTCGCCAGGCTTACTATGGCTACACCTTC

d_gene: .
abundance: once
j_gene: TRBJ1-2
len: 15
v_gene: TRBV6-1
CDR3aa: CASKGTSGANYGYTF
CDR3nt: TGTGCCAGCAAGGGGACAAGCGGGGCTAACTATGGCTACACCTTC

d_gene: TRBD1
abundance: .
j_gene: TRBJ2-7
len: 14
v_gene: TRBV6-5
CDR3aa: CASSQGDSSYEQYF
CDR3nt: TGTGCCAGCAGTCAGGGGGACAGCTCCTACGAGCAGTACTTC

d_gene: TRBD1
abundance: .
j_gene: TRBJ2-1
len: 16
v_gene: TRBV27
CDR3aa: CATSRYPRQGNNEQFF
CDR3nt: TGTGCCACCTCACGGTATCCTAGACAGGGAAACAATGAGCAGTTCTTC

d_gene: .
abundance: .
j_gene: TRBJ2-5
len: 12
v_gene: TRBV28
CDR3aa: CASSFSTREQYF
CDR3nt: TGTGCCAGCAGTTTCTCTACCCGTGAGCAGTACTTC

d_gene: TRBD1
abundance: .
j_gene: TRBJ1-1
len: 15
v_gene: TRBV6-1
CDR3aa: CASRTGGYVNTEAFF
CDR3nt: TGTGCCAGCAGAACAGGGGGCTACGTGAACACTGAAGCTTTCTTT

d_gene: TRBD2
abundance: .
j_gene: TRBJ2-1
len: 17
v_gene: TRBV18
CDR3aa: CASSLAGGFSSYNEQFF
CDR3nt: TGTGCCAGCTCATTAGCGGGGGGCTTCAGCTCCTACAATGAGCAGTTCTTC

d_gene: .
abundance: few
j_gene: TRBJ1-1
len: 12
v_gene: TRBV5-6
CDR3aa: CASSSNREEAFF
CDR3nt: TGTGCCAGCAGTTCAAACAGGGAGGAAGCTTTCTTT

d_gene: .
abundance: .
j_gene: TRBJ2-5
len: 15
v_gene: TRBV4-2
CDR3aa: CASSQDPSRVGTQYF
CDR3nt: TGTGCCAGCAGCCAAGACCCCTCCAGGGTAGGGACCCAGTACTTC

d_gene: TRBD2
abundance: .
j_gene: TRBJ2-7
len: 14
v_gene: TRBV4-1
CDR3aa: CASSQGAGLSEQYF
CDR3nt: TGCGCCAGCAGCCAAGGAGCGGGGCTCTCCGAGCAGTACTTC

d_gene: TRBD2
abundance: .
j_gene: TRBJ2-1
len: 17
v_gene: TRBV18
CDR3aa: CASSPGLAYKWDNEQFF
CDR3nt: TGTGCCAGCTCACCGGGACTAGCGTACAAATGGGACAATGAGCAGTTCTTC

d_gene: .
abundance: .
j_gene: TRBJ2-1
len: 13
v_gene: TRBV7-9
CDR3aa: CASSPGGTNEQFF
CDR3nt: TGTGCCAGCAGCCCTGGGGGGACCAATGAGCAGTTCTTC

d_gene: .
abundance: .
j_gene: TRBJ1-2
len: 15
v_gene: TRBV6-1
CDR3aa: CASSQTLTATYGYTF
CDR3nt: TGTGCCAGCAGTCAAACCCTGACAGCGACCTATGGCTACACCTTC